This T cell receptor (beta chain) is drawn from a study of cytotoxic CD8 clonotypes in ibrutinib-treated CLL. Study results and caveats: Clonality measured at baseline exceeded age-matched healthy donors, tracking circulating CD8+ T-cell counts.

The method was immunoSEQ multiplex PCR; TCRdb's version includes in-frame clones alone and lacks a portion of them. This sample has around 310,000 clones, with roughly 79% found just once. For this clone: Antigen: not known.

The junction had 12 bases not matched to a gene; V was cut back by 5 bases and J by 4 bases. Germline V gene lookup returns CDR1 PRHDT and CDR2 FYEKMQ (reference sequence). This CDR3 comprises 16 residues. This specimen was PBMCs, taken before ibrutinib treatment. The clonotype originates from a human donor with chronic lymphocytic leukemia. The chain is built from TRBV13 and TRBJ2-3, with 7 bases that match TRBD1. CDR3 nucleotides: TGTGCCAGCAGCCCCCAGCACAGGGGATTTGCAGATACGCAGTATTTT. This translates into CASSPQHRGFADTQYF.